One and the same sample provided the 16 T cell receptor beta chains below, sequenced in a study of graft-versus-host responses after intestinal transplantation. TCRdb keeps only in-frame clones here, not all; method: immunoSEQ multiplex PCR. Here the sample spans about 110,000 clones, roughly 86% being singletons. Antigens for these TCRs are unknown. The material sequenced was unstimulated CD4+ T cells sorted from spleen or lymph node cells, taken before transplant. All receptors come from a human donor who was the organ donor for an intestinal transplant.

Remarks on this clone: Other DNA sequences in this specimen translate into the identical CDR3. This chain uses TRBV6-6 with TRBJ1-6; D may be TRBD1 (5 bases). This CDR3 contains 15 residues. Trimming took off 2 bases at V and 6 bases at J, with 11 bases between the two ends. Germline assignment: CDR1 MNHNY and CDR2 SVGAGI (reference sequence). CDR3 amino acids: CASSYVQGGNSPLHF. The CDR3 DNA is TGTGCCAGCAGTTACGTTCAGGGAGGTAATTCACCCCTCCACTTT.

This rearrangement joins TRBV11-2 to TRBJ2-1; 8 nucleotides agree with TRBD2. The V gene's germline CDR1 is SGHAT and CDR2 FQNNGV. V shed 5 bases and J 6 bases; nucleotides not matched to a gene: 12. CDR3 length: 16 amino acids. Here the CDR3 DNA reads TGTGCCAGCAGCCTCCTCGGGACTAGGCGGGCCAATGAGCAGTTCTTC. It translates to CASSLLGTRRANEQFF.

A note on this clone: Within the sample, other DNA sequences also encode this same CDR3. The chain recombines TRBV30 with TRBJ2-7; TRBD2 aligns across 9 bases. The CDR3 runs to 14 residues. Germline lookup yields CDR1 GTSNPN and CDR2 SVGIG (reference sequence). Unmatched junction bases numbered 2, after V lost 0 bases and J lost 2 bases. The CDR3 bases are TGTGCCTGGAGTGTGACTAGCGGAACCTACGAGCAGTACTTC. This codes for CAWSVTSGTYEQYF.

The sample holds a few counts of this clone. The chain has TRBV18 and TRBJ1-5; 10 bases map to TRBD1. The V segment lost 6 bases and the J segment 5 bases; nucleotides outside the gene matches: 4. This CDR3 has 14 residues. Germline V gene sequence: CDR1 KGHSH, CDR2 LQKENI. Here the CDR3 DNA reads TGTGCCAGCTCCCCGGGACAGGGGTATCAGCCCCAGCATTTT. Translation gives CASSPGQGYQPQHF.

The CDR3 protein is CASSSPLADSYEQYF. DNA for the CDR3: TGTGCCAGCAGCTCGCCCCTAGCCGATTCCTACGAGCAGTACTTC. The genes are TRBV7-6 and TRBJ2-7, with D possibly TRBD2 on 5 matching bases. Germline CDR1 reads SGHVS; CDR2 reads FNYEAQ. Trimming cost V 4 bases and J 1 base, with 14 bases left between them. The CDR3 is 15 residues long.

The rearrangement links TRBV7-2 to TRBJ2-2; 12 bases fit TRBD2. This CDR3 contains 16 residues. V lost 2 bases to trimming and J lost 5 bases; unmatched junction nucleotides: 3. Per the germline V gene, CDR1 is SGHTA and CDR2 is FQGNSA. The CDR3 DNA follows: TGTGCCAGCAGCTTAAAGACTAGCGGGGGAACCGGGGAGCTGTTTTTT. Residues: CASSLKTSGGTGELFF.

This chain joins TRBV5-1 and TRBJ1-4, with D unclear. The germline V gene has CDR1 SGHRS and CDR2 YFSETQ. The CDR3 extends over 14 amino acids. Between the trimmed V and J ends, which lost 4 bases and 6 bases, there was a span of 13 bases. The CDR3 nucleotides read TGCGCCAGCAGCGCCGGGTCTCGTTATGAAAAACTGTTTTTT. This encodes CASSAGSRYEKLFF. Based on the CDR3 plus reference TRBV5-1 and TRBJ1-4, the full variable domain is KAGVTQTPRYLIKTRGQQVTLSCSPISGHRSVSWYQQTPGQGLQFLFEYFSETQRNKGNFPGRFSGRQFSNSRSEMNVSTLELGDSALYLCASSAGSRYEKLFFGSGTQLSVL.

In its sample, this clone was seen a few times. This sequence joins TRBV7-9 and TRBJ1-1, with D perhaps matching TRBD1 (6 bases). V lost 5 bases and J 1 base, leaving 8 bases between the germline ends. Germline lookup yields CDR1 SEHNR and CDR2 FQNEAQ (reference sequence). The CDR3 totals 13 residues. CDR3 sequence: CASSRQENTEAFF. The CDR3 bases are TGTGCCAGCAGCCGACAGGAGAACACTGAAGCTTTCTTT.

The genes are TRBV2 and TRBJ1-5, with no clear D. Germline CDR1 and CDR2: SNHLY and FYNNEI. Trimming removed 6 bases at V and 4 bases at J, with 16 bases between. The length of the CDR3 is 15 residues. The CDR3 here is CASSAAGTYNQPQHF. In nucleotides, the CDR3 is TGTGCCAGCAGCGCCGCAGGTACTTATAATCAGCCCCAGCATTTT.

This clone was seen a single time. The V call is TRBV27, the J call TRBJ2-1, with 7 bases lining up with TRBD2. The V segment lost 0 bases and the J segment 8 bases; nucleotides outside the gene matches: 4. The CDR3 has 14 residues. Germline CDR1 reads MNHEY; CDR2 reads SMNVEV (reference sequence). CDR3 nucleotide sequence: TGTGCCAGCAGTTTATCGCGGGGGTTCGATGAGCAGTTCTTC. It encodes CASSLSRGFDEQFF.

V gene TRBV19 combines with J gene TRBJ2-3; no reliable D call. CDR1 and CDR2 (germline): LNHDA, SQIVND (reference sequence). The CDR3 runs to 14 residues. Between the trimmed V and J ends, which lost 7 bases and 2 bases, there was a span of 13 bases. CDR3 sequence: CASKSTGDTDTQYF. The CDR3 nucleotides read TGTGCCAGTAAATCGACGGGTGACACAGATACGCAGTATTTT.

V usage is TRBV6-1 and J usage is TRBJ1-5; TRBD1 matches at 8 bases. Germline CDR1 and CDR2: MNHNS and SASEGT. Trimming cost V 6 bases and J 0 bases; bases outside gene matches: 1. The CDR3 sequence is 14 residues long. The CDR3 sequence: CASRTGDSNQPQHF. CDR3 in DNA: TGTGCCAGCAGGACAGGGGATAGCAATCAGCCCCAGCATTTT.

About this clone itself: At one end, the junction sequence differs from germline, possibly due to a read error. V is TRBV7-9 and J is TRBJ2-1; D is possibly TRBD1 (7 bases). Germline V gives CDR1 SEHNR, CDR2 FQNEAQ (reference sequence). There are 13 residues in the CDR3. CDR3 DNA sequence: TGTGCCAGCAACTTAGGAGGGGGCGGTGAGCAGTTCTTC. This gives the protein CASNLGGGGEQFF.

The V and J genes are TRBV4-2 and TRBJ1-6, with TRBD1 identical over 7 bases. Germline-derived CDR1 and CDR2 are LGHNA and YNFKEQ. V was clipped by 0 bases and J by 0 bases; unmatched bases: 8. The CDR3 is made up of 19 amino acids. CDR3 nucleotide sequence: TGTGCCAGCAGCCAAGACCCGACAGGGCTTAGCTCCTATAATTCACCCCTCCACTTT. As protein: CASSQDPTGLSSYNSPLHF.

This clone has a single count. This chain uses TRBV6-6 with TRBJ2-2; D gene ambiguous. Trimming removed 5 bases from V and 7 bases from J, with 5 bases in between. In germline, CDR1 is MNHNY, CDR2 SVGAGI (reference sequence). CDR3 length equals 11 residues. The CDR3 nucleotides read TGTGCCAGCAGTCTTTACGGGGAGCTGTTTTTT. This encodes CASSLYGELFF.

The chain has TRBV5-8 and TRBJ2-3; 13 bases map to TRBD2. CDR1 SGHTS and CDR2 YDEGEE come from the germline V gene. Trimming at V came to 4 bases and at J to 4 bases, leaving 3 bases not matched to a gene. The length of the CDR3 is 15 residues. CDR3 sequence reads: CASSHGTSGADTQYF. The CDR3 DNA reads TGTGCCAGCAGCCATGGGACTAGCGGGGCAGATACGCAGTATTTT.